This TCR beta chain was recovered during a study of chemoradiotherapy in HPV16-positive cancers. Study conclusions and caveats: Candidate HPV-specific clones and E7-related TCR motifs grew in tumor during treatment.

Repertoires were sampled repeatedly during chemoradiotherapy. This clone turned up a few times. Its matching antigen is unknown. Here immunoSEQ multiplex PCR was the method, and the copy in TCRdb shows in-frame clones only, minus some. The sample contains about 32,000 clones, about 87% of which appear only once. CDR1 SGHRS and CDR2 YFSETQ come from the germline V gene. The CDR3 spans 17 residues. Losses at the gene ends were 3 bases for V and 6 bases for J; bases not matched to a gene: 17. V gene TRBV5-1 combines with J gene TRBJ1-2; 7 positions match TRBD1. The starting material was blood, obtained from a patient who underwent chemoradiotherapy. The TCR comes from a human donor with HPV-associated anogenital cancer. The CDR3 sequence is CASSSGVPTGERNGYTF. The CDR3 region has the DNA TGCGCCAGCAGCTCGGGGGTCCCAACAGGGGAACGAAATGGCTACACCTTC.